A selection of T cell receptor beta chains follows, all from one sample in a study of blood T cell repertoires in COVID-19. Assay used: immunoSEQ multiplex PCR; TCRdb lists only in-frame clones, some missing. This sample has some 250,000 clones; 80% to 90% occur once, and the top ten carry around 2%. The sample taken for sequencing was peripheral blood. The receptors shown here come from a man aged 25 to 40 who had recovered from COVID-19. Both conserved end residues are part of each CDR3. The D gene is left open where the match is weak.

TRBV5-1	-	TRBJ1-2	CASSPSEETYGYTF	TGCGCCAGCAGCCCCTCAGAGGAAACGTATGGCTACACCTTC
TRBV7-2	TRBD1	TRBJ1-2	CASSLNAGQADGYTF	TGTGCCAGCAGCTTAAATGCGGGACAGGCGGATGGCTACACCTTC
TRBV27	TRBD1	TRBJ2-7	CASSLPRTGSEEQYF	TGTGCCAGCAGCCTCCCAAGGACAGGGTCCGAGGAGCAGTACTTC
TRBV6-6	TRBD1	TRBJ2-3	CASSPFPDRAGTDTQYF	TGTGCCAGCAGTCCCTTCCCGGACAGGGCAGGTACAGATACGCAGTATTTT
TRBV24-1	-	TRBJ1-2	CATSDANRERVYGYTF	TGTGCCACCAGTGACGCGAACAGGGAACGGGTCTATGGCTACACCTTC
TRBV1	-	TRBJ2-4	CTSSQEAGEAKNIQYF	TGCACCAGCAGCCAAGAAGCAGGGGAAGCCAAAAACATTCAGTACTTC
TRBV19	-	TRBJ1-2	CASSSLPGLSADTF	TGTGCCAGTAGCTCCCTACCGGGACTGTCCGCCGACACCTTC
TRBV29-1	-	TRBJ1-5	CSVSDRRQPQHF	TGCAGCGTTAGTGATCGGCGGCAGCCCCAGCATTTT
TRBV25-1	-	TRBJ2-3	CAKGRWVGIPDTQYF	TGTGCCAAAGGAAGGTGGGTGGGCATCCCAGATACGCAGTATTTT
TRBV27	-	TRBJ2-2	CASSSWVSGTGELFF	TGTGCCAGCAGTTCGTGGGTTTCGGGCACCGGGGAGCTGTTTTTT
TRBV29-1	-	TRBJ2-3	CSVEDQGMSDTQYF	TGCAGCGTTGAAGATCAGGGGATGTCAGATACGCAGTATTTT
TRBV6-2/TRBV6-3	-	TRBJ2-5	CASSYRGTQYF	TGTGCCAGCAGTTACAGGGGGACCCAGTACTTC
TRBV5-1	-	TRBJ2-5	CASSLATGRETQYF	TGCGCCAGCAGCTTGGCCACAGGAAGAGAGACCCAGTACTTC
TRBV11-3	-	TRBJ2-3	CASSSWGDTQYF	TGTGCCAGCAGCTCATGGGGCGATACGCAGTATTTT
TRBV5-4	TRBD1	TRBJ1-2	CASSLGAGQGIDGYTF	TGTGCCAGCAGCCTGGGAGCCGGACAGGGGATCGATGGCTACACCTTC
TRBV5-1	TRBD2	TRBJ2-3	CASSPWTSGGAETDTQYF	TGCGCCAGCAGCCCTTGGACTAGCGGGGGGGCTGAGACAGATACGCAGTATTTT
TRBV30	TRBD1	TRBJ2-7	CAWSLGTGTYEQYF	TGTGCCTGGAGCCTCGGGACAGGGACCTACGAGCAGTACTTC
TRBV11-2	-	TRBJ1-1	CASSLGRGRLASEAFF	TGTGCCAGCAGCTTAGGTCGTGGGAGACTTGCCTCTGAAGCTTTCTTT
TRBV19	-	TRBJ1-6	CASSMGGFSSYNSPLHF	TGTGCCAGTAGTATGGGGGGTTTCAGCTCCTATAATTCACCCCTCCACTTT